This T cell receptor (beta chain) was retrieved from a study of blood T cell repertoires in COVID-19. Study-wide context: The United States, Italy and Spain provided the acute and convalescent COVID-19 samples. PBMCs, B-cell-depleted T cells, or T cells provided the cDNA or gDNA that made up the material.

Germline V gene data show CDR1 as MRHNA and CDR2 as SNTAGT. The V end lost 5 bases, the J end lost 3 bases, and 10 bases lay between the germline ends. The CDR3 extends over 13 amino acids. The assay was immunoSEQ multiplex PCR, and TCRdb's table has in-frame clones only and misses some. In the table there are over 60,000 clones, just over 85% of which are singletons. What was sequenced was peripheral blood. The TCR was taken from a man aged 70 or older with active or convalescent COVID-19. The genes are TRBV6-4 and TRBJ1-1; perhaps TRBD1 as D (6 bases). The CDR3 reads CASSLDSHTEAFF. CDR3 DNA: TGTGCCAGCAGTTTGGACAGTCACACTGAAGCTTTCTTT.